These 7 T cell receptor beta chains originate from one sample sequenced in a study of human T cells and chemical hapten exposure. As to time point: patch test 2, 6 weeks after DPC sensitization. Regarding treatment: therapeutic diphenylcyclopropenone sensitization with weekly scalp DPC. MiXCR, run by TCRdb on the RACE reads, gives a single entry per CDR3 protein. The data hold around 130,000 distinct CDR3 sequences, with around 11% observed a single time. The source was whole blood, collected in connection with sensitization to the hapten diphenylcyclopropenone (DPC). These receptors all stem from a woman aged 50 to 60 with alopecia areata. Some clones in this sample may be carry-over from other donors' samples.

This clonotype was seen more than once but under ten times. V usage is TRBV7-8 and J usage is TRBJ1-1; 8 positions agree with TRBD1. The CDR3 contains 18 residues. Germline V lookup: CDR1 SGHVS, CDR2 FQNEAQ. The V segment lost 5 bases and the J segment 4 bases; nucleotides outside the gene matches: 18. The CDR3 DNA reads TGTGCCAGCAGCCACCAAGGGCAGGGGGCGATCGGATCCACTGAAGCTTTCTTT. This codes for CASSHQGQGAIGSTEAFF.

This clonotype occurred a few times. The chain uses TRBV9 and TRBJ2-5; tentatively, D is TRBD1 (5 bases). The V end was cut by 4 bases, the J end by 4 bases, with 14 bases between. Germline V lookup: CDR1 SGDLS, CDR2 YYNGEE. This CDR3 is built from 14 residues. Here the CDR3 reads CASSPGYLRETQYF. DNA for the CDR3: TGTGCCAGCAGCCCAGGGTACCTAAGAGAGACCCAGTACTTC.

The chain links TRBV2 to TRBJ1-5; no clear D. Trimming removed 2 bases from V and 6 bases from J, with 11 bases in between. Germline V gene lookup returns CDR1 SNHLY and CDR2 FYNNEI. The CDR3 totals 14 residues. The CDR3 protein is CASSELSGLQPQHF. The CDR3 bases are TGTGCCAGCAGTGAACTTTCCGGGCTTCAGCCCCAGCATTTT.

This clonotype was counted only a few times. The rearrangement links TRBV2 to TRBJ2-2; 11 bases are shared with TRBD2. In germline, CDR1 is SNHLY, CDR2 FYNNEI. Trimming removed 1 base from V and 5 bases from J; junction bases left unmatched: 9. The CDR3 length is 18 residues. CDR3 protein: CASSEVLGLAAGTGELFF. DNA of the CDR3: TGTGCCAGCAGTGAAGTGTTGGGACTAGCGGCGGGGACCGGGGAGCTGTTTTTT.

This clonotype was counted at least ten times. The CDR3 here is CASSFPDKGPYEQYF. CDR3 nucleotides: TGTGCCAGCAGCTTTCCGGACAAGGGGCCCTACGAGCAGTACTTC. The V and J genes are TRBV7-9 and TRBJ2-7; D might be TRBD1 (5 bases). The CDR3 is 15 residues long. V lost 3 bases to trimming and J lost 2 bases, with 14 bases between them. Germline CDR1 and CDR2: SEHNR and FQNEAQ (reference sequence).

This clonotype was recorded many times. The chain employs TRBV7-9 and TRBJ2-6, with a tentative D call TRBD2 (6 bases). This CDR3 is 18 amino acids long. Trimming removed 4 bases at V and 0 bases at J, with 16 bases between. Per germline, CDR1 SEHNR and CDR2 FQNEAQ (reference sequence). CDR3 amino acids: CASSSGALGLSGANVLTF. The DNA of the CDR3 is TGTGCCAGCAGCTCCGGGGCGCTGGGACTCTCTGGGGCCAACGTCCTGACTTTC. The variable domain in full, completed from reference TRBV7-9 and TRBJ2-6, reads DTGVSQNPRHKITKRGQNVTFRCDPISEHNRLYWYRQTLGQGPEFLTYFQNEAQLEKSRLLSDRFSAERPKGSFSTLEIQRTEQGDSAMYLCASSSGALGLSGANVLTFGAGSRLTVL.

At least ten counts were recorded for this clonotype. V and J are TRBV6-1 and TRBJ1-5; the match to TRBD1 covers 8 bases. Unmatched junction bases numbered 4, after V lost 6 bases and J lost 3 bases. Germline V gene data show CDR1 as MNHNS and CDR2 as SASEGT. The CDR3 runs 14 residues. The CDR3 DNA follows: TGTGCCAGCAGGACAGGGGATATCAATCAGCCCCAGCATTTT. As protein: CASRTGDINQPQHF.